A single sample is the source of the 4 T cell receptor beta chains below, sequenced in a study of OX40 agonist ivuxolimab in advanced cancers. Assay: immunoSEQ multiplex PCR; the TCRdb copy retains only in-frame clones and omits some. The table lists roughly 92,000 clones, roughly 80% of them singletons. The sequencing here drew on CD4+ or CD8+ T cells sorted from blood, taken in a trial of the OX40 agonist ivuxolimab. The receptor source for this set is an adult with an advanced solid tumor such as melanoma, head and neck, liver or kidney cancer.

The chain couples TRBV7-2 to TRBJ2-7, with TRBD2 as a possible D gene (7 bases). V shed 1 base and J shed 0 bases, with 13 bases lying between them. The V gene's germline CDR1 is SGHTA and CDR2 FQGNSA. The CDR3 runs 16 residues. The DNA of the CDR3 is TGTGCCAGCAGCTTAGTCAGCGGGACAAGCTCCTACGAGCAGTACTTC. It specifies CASSLVSGTSSYEQYF.

The CDR3: CAWSSYPNNMNTEAFF. CDR3 sequence (DNA): TGTGCCTGGAGCTCATACCCAAACAACATGAACACTGAAGCTTTCTTT. V is TRBV30 and J is TRBJ1-1; D gene uncertain. The CDR3 covers 16 residues. V lost 3 bases, J lost 0 bases, and 17 bases lay in between. The germline V gene has CDR1 GTSNPN and CDR2 SVGIG (reference sequence).

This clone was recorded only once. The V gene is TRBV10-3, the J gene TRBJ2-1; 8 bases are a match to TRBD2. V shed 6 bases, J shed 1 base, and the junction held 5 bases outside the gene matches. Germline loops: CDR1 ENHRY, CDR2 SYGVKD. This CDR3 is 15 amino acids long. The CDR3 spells CAISDSGNSYNEQFF. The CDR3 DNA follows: TGTGCCATCAGCGATAGCGGGAATTCCTACAATGAGCAGTTCTTC.

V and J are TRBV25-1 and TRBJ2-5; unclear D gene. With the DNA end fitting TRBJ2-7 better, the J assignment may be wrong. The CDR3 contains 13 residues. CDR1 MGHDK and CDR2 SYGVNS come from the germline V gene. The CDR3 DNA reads TGTGCCAGCGGTCCTGCGGCCTTCGACGAGCAGTACTTC. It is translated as CASGPAAFDEQYF.